The clone carrying this T cell receptor (beta chain) was picked up many times. Its antigen is not identified. This specimen belongs to a study of shared clonotypes between healthy human individuals. Study-level findings and limits: Of the naive CD4 clonotypes, around 4.9% were shared across a handful of donors.

This CDR3 has 14 amino acids. Trimming at V came to 7 bases and at J to 6 bases, leaving 9 bases not matched to a gene. Germline V gene data show CDR1 as SQVTM and CDR2 as ANQGSEA. Clones were sequenced by immunoSEQ multiplex PCR, and TCRdb holds only the in-frame ones, with some missing. In the table there are around 1.1 million clones, about 80% of which are singletons. The sequenced sample consisted of memory CD4+ T cells from PBMCs. Subset here: CD45RA-negative fraction. The receptor was isolated from a man aged 18 to 35 in good health. Some clones in this sample may be carry-over from other donors' samples. The chain is built from TRBV29-1 and TRBJ2-1, with 10 bases lining up with TRBD2. The CDR3 region is CSGRIAGGPNEQFF. In DNA, the CDR3 is TGCAGCGGACGGATAGCGGGGGGACCCAATGAGCAGTTCTTC.